The 28 T cell receptor beta chains listed next were all sequenced from one sample in a study of radiation and T cells in renal cell carcinoma. Data came from immunoSEQ multiplex PCR; TCRdb stores just in-frame clones and leaves some out. Here the sample spans approximately 92,000 clones, 85% being singletons. Time point specified: blood 4 weeks post-SBRT, at nephrectomy. Treatment meaning: 15 Gy SBRT to primary tumor, nephrectomy 4 weeks later. The sample was blood, taken from a patient whose treatment included radiotherapy and nephrectomy. These receptors all come from a man between 45 and 60 years old with renal cell carcinoma.

The chain combines TRBV6-5 with TRBJ2-5, with TRBD1 matching over 7 bases. Germline lookup yields CDR1 MNHEY and CDR2 SVGAGI. Germline trimming cut 6 bases from V and 3 bases from J; bases unmatched to any gene: 4. The CDR3 is 13 amino acids. CDR3 coding DNA: TGTGCCAGCAGGACAGGGCTAGAAGAGACCCAGTACTTC. Residues: CASRTGLEETQYF.

This chain joins TRBV7-9 and TRBJ1-2; D not resolved. The CDR3 is made up of 14 amino acids. Per the germline V gene, CDR1 is SEHNR and CDR2 is FQNEAQ (reference sequence). Trimming removed 0 bases from V and 6 bases from J, with 11 bases in between. The CDR3 nucleotides are TGTGCCAGCAGCTTAGCGAGGCAGGAACATGGCTACACCTTC. The encoded protein is CASSLARQEHGYTF.

The chain links TRBV5-1 to TRBJ2-3; D is possibly TRBD1 (5 bases). V was pared by 0 bases and J by 5 bases, with 7 bases between. The CDR3 runs to 13 residues. The germline V gene has CDR1 SGHRS and CDR2 YFSETQ. The CDR3 nucleotides are TGCGCCAGCAGCTTGGAGGGGTTAGATACGCAGTATTTT. Amino acid sequence: CASSLEGLDTQYF.

This clone was found many times. The J gene is TRBJ1-2, the V gene TRBV2; possibly TRBD1 for D (5 bases). The germline gives CDR1 SNHLY, CDR2 FYNNEI. The V end was cut by 4 bases, the J end by 3 bases, with 12 bases between. This CDR3 comprises 14 residues. CDR3 residues: CASSGSGGDYGYTF. CDR3 in DNA: TGTGCCAGCAGTGGTTCGGGGGGGGACTATGGCTACACCTTC.

This sequence joins TRBV29-1 and TRBJ1-5; D may be TRBD1 (5 bases). V shed 6 bases and J shed 6 bases, with 15 bases lying between them. CDR3 length: 13 residues. Germline CDR1 is SQVTM and CDR2 is ANQGSEA. CDR3 in amino acids: CSVCRDLGQPQHF. The CDR3 bases are TGCAGCGTCTGCCGGGACCTGGGTCAGCCCCAGCATTTT. Supplemented by reference TRBV29-1 and TRBJ1-5, the full variable domain reads SAVISQKPSRDICQRGTSLTIQCQVDSQVTMMFWYRQQPGQSLTLIATANQGSEATYESGFVIDKFPISRPNLTFSTLTVSNMSPEDSSIYLCSVCRDLGQPQHFGDGTRLSIL.

This clone was detected only once. The genes are TRBV28 and TRBJ2-3; 8 bases map to TRBD1. Per the germline V gene, CDR1 is MDHEN and CDR2 is SYDVKM. The CDR3 is made up of 18 amino acids. Trimming at V came to 6 bases and at J to 2 bases, leaving 16 bases not matched to a gene. CDR3 nucleotides: TGTGCCAGCAGCCTTGGCCCCCACAGGGGGTTAGACACAGATACGCAGTATTTT. Encoded protein: CASSLGPHRGLDTDTQYF.

DNA of the CDR3: TGTGCCAGCAGTAGCACAGATACGCAGTATTTT. Its protein product is CASSSTDTQYF. The V call is TRBV6-1, the J call TRBJ2-3; D call uncertain. The germline gives CDR1 MNHNS, CDR2 SASEGT. The CDR3 is 11 residues long. V was trimmed by 5 bases and J by 0 bases, leaving 0 bases between them.

The chain has TRBV18 and TRBJ2-1; D not resolved. Germline CDR1 and CDR2: KGHSH and LQKENI. V lost 2 bases and J 10 bases, leaving 9 bases between the germline ends. This CDR3 region has 12 residues. The CDR3 region is CASSPFEDEQFF. Written as DNA, the CDR3 is TGTGCCAGCTCACCATTTGAAGACGAGCAGTTCTTC.

The rearrangement links TRBV9 to TRBJ1-1, with no clear D. This CDR3 comprises 16 residues. Germline lookup yields CDR1 SGDLS and CDR2 YYNGEE. V lost 4 bases, J lost 2 bases, and 18 bases lay in between. The CDR3 DNA reads as TGTGCCAGCAGCCCCCCCGTTTTAACGTATAACACTGAAGCTTTCTTT. Amino acids: CASSPPVLTYNTEAFF.

The rearrangement links TRBV30 to TRBJ1-6; D perhaps matches TRBD1 (6 bases). The CDR3 spans 15 residues. V shed 3 bases and J shed 9 bases, with 18 bases lying between them. Germline V lookup: CDR1 GTSNPN, CDR2 SVGIG (reference sequence). The CDR3 region is CAWRDPGAGGSPLHF. CDR3 coding DNA: TGTGCCTGGAGAGACCCGGGGGCTGGTGGTTCACCCCTCCACTTT.

CDR3 protein: CASSPDSYEQYF. The CDR3 nucleotides are TGTGCCAGCAGCCCTGACAGCTACGAGCAGTACTTC. The rearrangement uses TRBV9 and TRBJ2-5, with a weak D call TRBD1 (5 bases). With the DNA end fitting TRBJ2-7 better, the J assignment may be wrong. The CDR3 has 12 residues. The germline V gene has CDR1 SGDLS and CDR2 YYNGEE.

This chain connects TRBV7-2 to TRBJ2-7; D not resolved. V was clipped by 3 bases and J by 3 bases, with 9 bases between them. CDR3 length: 13 amino acids. CDR1 is SGHTA and CDR2 is FQGNSA in the germline V gene. This CDR3 is CASSLGYFYEQYF. The CDR3 DNA reads as TGTGCCAGCAGCTTGGGGTACTTCTACGAGCAGTACTTC.

The chain carries TRBV4-2 and TRBJ1-2, with 9 positions matching TRBD1. Unmatched junction bases numbered 3, after V lost 4 bases and J lost 6 bases. Germline V gene data show CDR1 as LGHNA and CDR2 as YNFKEQ. The CDR3 runs 13 residues. CDR3 coding DNA: TGTGCCAGCAGCCCGGGACAGGGAGATGGCTACACCTTC. Its protein is CASSPGQGDGYTF.

The chain has TRBV27 and TRBJ2-7, with 9 bases identical to TRBD1. The CDR3 consists of 15 residues. After removal of 5 bases from V and 4 bases from J, the junction contained 9 bases not matched to a gene. The germline V gene encodes CDR1 MNHEY and CDR2 SMNVEV (reference sequence). The CDR3: CASSRQGDGGYEQYF. DNA of the CDR3: TGTGCCAGCAGTAGACAGGGGGATGGGGGGTACGAGCAGTACTTC.

This chain links TRBV7-3 with TRBJ2-7; 7 positions agree with TRBD1. Germline V gene data show CDR1 as SGHTA and CDR2 as FQGTGA. This CDR3 is 14 amino acids long. V was clipped by 5 bases and J by 3 bases; unmatched bases: 7. CDR3 sequence reads: CASSPRGGSYEQYF. The CDR3 bases are TGTGCCAGCAGCCCGCGAGGGGGCAGCTACGAGCAGTACTTC.

This chain links TRBV28 with TRBJ2-7; 7 nucleotides agree with TRBD1. The CDR3 has 17 residues. From germline, CDR1 is MDHEN and CDR2 SYDVKM. After removal of 3 bases from V and 2 bases from J, the junction contained 13 bases not matched to a gene. The CDR3 nucleotides read TGTGCCAGCAGTTTGTCCCTACTCGGACAGGCCGCCTACGAGCAGTACTTC. This sequence encodes CASSLSLLGQAAYEQYF.

The chain has TRBV5-1 and TRBJ2-5; no reliable D call. The ends were cut back, 0 bases at V and 0 bases at J, with 6 bases in the middle. Germline V gene lookup returns CDR1 SGHRS and CDR2 YFSETQ. The CDR3 covers 14 residues. CDR3 loop: CASSLVGNQETQYF. CDR3 DNA sequence: TGCGCCAGCAGCTTGGTAGGGAACCAAGAGACCCAGTACTTC.

The gene calls are TRBV4-3 and TRBJ1-2; D gene uncertain. Germline CDR1 reads LGHNA; CDR2 reads YSLEER. The CDR3 has 13 residues. Trimming shortened V by 0 bases and J by 9 bases, and 11 bases separated the two germline ends. CDR3 DNA sequence: TGCGCCAGCAGCCAAGATTATGACACCCGCTACACCTTC. Its translation is CASSQDYDTRYTF.

Written as DNA, the CDR3 is TGCGCCAGCGGACCTCTAGCGGGAGCCGGGGAGCTGTTTTTT. Its protein is CASGPLAGAGELFF. This rearrangement joins TRBV5-1 to TRBJ2-2; TRBD2 aligns across 10 bases. The V gene end was trimmed by 7 bases and the J gene end by 6 bases; junction bases not matched to a gene: 6. The CDR3 consists of 14 residues. CDR1 and CDR2 from the germline V gene are SGHRS and YFSETQ. The variable domain in full, with the rest retrieved from reference TRBV5-1 and TRBJ2-2, is KAGVTQTPRYLIKTRGQQVTLSCSPISGHRSVSWYQQTPGQGLQFLFEYFSETQRNKGNFPGRFSGRQFSNSRSEMNVSTLELGDSALYLCASGPLAGAGELFFGEGSRLTVL.

The chain employs TRBV4-1 and TRBJ2-2; 10 bases are shared with TRBD2. The germline CDR1 and CDR2 sequences are MGHRA and YSYEKL. V dropped 0 bases and J dropped 1; count of bases not matched to a gene: 5. The CDR3 consists of 18 residues. CDR3 DNA sequence: TGCGCCAGCAGCCAAGACCTAATAGCGGGGGGGAACACCGGGGAGCTGTTTTTT. Its translation: CASSQDLIAGGNTGELFF.

The rearrangement uses TRBV6-6 and TRBJ1-5; 8 nucleotides match TRBD1. V gave up 6 bases and J gave up 11 bases; unmatched junction bases: 6. The CDR3 is made up of 12 amino acids. CDR1 and CDR2 from the germline V gene are MNHNY and SVGAGI (reference sequence). This chain's CDR3 is CASRQYRGAQHF. The CDR3 DNA reads as TGTGCCAGCAGACAATACAGGGGGGCCCAGCATTTT.

CDR3 bases: TGTGCCAGCAGCGTCTTCAGGGAGTTCGACGAGCAGTACTTC. Its translation: CASSVFREFDEQYF. The chain recombines TRBV7-9 with TRBJ2-7; D is possibly TRBD1 or TRBD2 (5 bases each). Germline assignment: CDR1 SEHNR and CDR2 FQNEAQ (reference sequence). The CDR3 sequence is 14 residues long. Trimming stripped 5 bases from V and 5 bases from J, with 16 bases between.

V usage is TRBV5-1 and J usage is TRBJ2-1; TRBD2 matches 12 bases. CDR1 SGHRS and CDR2 YFSETQ come from the germline V gene. V lost 0 bases and J lost 10; bases outside the gene matches: 5. The CDR3 consists of 15 residues. The CDR3 sequence is CASSLELAGGGEQFF. The CDR3 DNA reads TGCGCCAGCAGCTTGGAACTAGCGGGAGGAGGGGAGCAGTTCTTC.

V is TRBV7-8 and J is TRBJ2-1; maybe TRBD2 (6 bases). Trimming cost V 1 base and J 1 base, with 11 bases left between them. Germline V gene lookup returns CDR1 SGHVS and CDR2 FQNEAQ. The CDR3 is made up of 16 amino acids. The CDR3 DNA sequence: TGTGCCAGCAGCTTAGTCGGCGGGGCATCCTACAATGAGCAGTTCTTC. This sequence encodes CASSLVGGASYNEQFF.

This clone was seen a handful of times. This chain uses TRBV29-1 with TRBJ2-2, with D unclear. This CDR3 is built from 11 residues. The germline V gene encodes CDR1 SQVTM and CDR2 ANQGSEA. V lost 7 bases and J lost 4, with 7 bases in between. DNA for the CDR3: TGCAGCGCACGCGGCACCGGGGAGCTGTTTTTT. It specifies CSARGTGELFF.

The rearrangement links TRBV29-1 to TRBJ2-1; a possible D gene is TRBD2 (7 bases). The CDR3 loop spans 14 amino acids. The germline V gene has CDR1 SQVTM and CDR2 ANQGSEA. V was pared by 8 bases and J by 1 base, with 15 bases between. The chain's CDR3 is CSCERDISYNEQFF. The CDR3 bases are TGCAGCTGTGAGCGGGACATATCCTACAATGAGCAGTTCTTC.

CDR3 in amino acids: CASSSQAQGTRGYTF. The CDR3 DNA reads as TGTGCCAGCAGCTCACAAGCCCAGGGGACCCGTGGCTACACCTTC. The gene calls are TRBV7-9 and TRBJ1-2; D perhaps matches TRBD1 (6 bases). V lost 4 bases and J lost 7, with 19 bases in between. The CDR3 is made up of 15 amino acids. Germline CDR1 SEHNR, CDR2 FQNEAQ (reference sequence).

This rearrangement joins TRBV4-1 to TRBJ2-7; 9 positions match TRBD2. Germline CDR1 MGHRA, CDR2 YSYEKL. The CDR3 is made up of 15 amino acids. V trimming: 0 bases; J trimming: 4 bases; junction bases outside the gene matches: 4. In DNA, the CDR3 is TGCGCCAGCAGCCAAGAACTAGCGGGTGGGTACGAGCAGTACTTC. It specifies CASSQELAGGYEQYF.